This T cell receptor (beta chain) was found in a study of sequential checkpoint blockade in melanoma. Generated by immunoSEQ multiplex PCR, the TCRdb table keeps only in-frame clones and is missing some. The sample carries approximately 10,000 clones, roughly 81% recorded once. This clone has only a few counts. This CDR3 has 18 residues. The treatment was: randomized to nivolumab then ipilimumab (arm A) or the reverse (arm B). The TCR comes from a human donor with melanoma. The V gene is TRBV21-1, the J gene TRBJ2-7; no check of the table's D call, TRBD1, against the DNA was made. TRBV21-1 counts as a pseudogene. Specimen: CD8+ T cells sorted from blood (inferred from file names), collected from a patient given nivolumab and ipilimumab in sequence. The CDR3 DNA is TGTGCCAGCAGCAAAGCGGCCTCTCCGGGACAGGAGTCCTACGAGCAGTACTTC. Translated, it gives CASSKAASPGQESYEQYF.